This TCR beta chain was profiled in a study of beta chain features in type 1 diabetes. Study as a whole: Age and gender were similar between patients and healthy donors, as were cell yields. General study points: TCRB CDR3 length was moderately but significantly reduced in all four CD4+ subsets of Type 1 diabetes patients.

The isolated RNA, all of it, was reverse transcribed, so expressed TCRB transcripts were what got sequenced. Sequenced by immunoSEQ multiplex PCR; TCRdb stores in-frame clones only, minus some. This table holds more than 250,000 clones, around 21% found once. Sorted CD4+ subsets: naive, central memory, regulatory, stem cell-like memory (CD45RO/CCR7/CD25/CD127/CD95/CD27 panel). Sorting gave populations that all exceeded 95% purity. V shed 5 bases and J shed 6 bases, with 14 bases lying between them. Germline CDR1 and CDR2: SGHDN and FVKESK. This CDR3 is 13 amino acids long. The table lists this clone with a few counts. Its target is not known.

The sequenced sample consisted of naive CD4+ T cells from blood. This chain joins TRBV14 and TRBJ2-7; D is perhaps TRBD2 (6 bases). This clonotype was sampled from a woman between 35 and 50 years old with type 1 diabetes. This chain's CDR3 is CASSRQGGLEQYF. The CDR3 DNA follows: TGTGCCAGCAGCAGACAAGGAGGGCTCGAGCAGTACTTC.